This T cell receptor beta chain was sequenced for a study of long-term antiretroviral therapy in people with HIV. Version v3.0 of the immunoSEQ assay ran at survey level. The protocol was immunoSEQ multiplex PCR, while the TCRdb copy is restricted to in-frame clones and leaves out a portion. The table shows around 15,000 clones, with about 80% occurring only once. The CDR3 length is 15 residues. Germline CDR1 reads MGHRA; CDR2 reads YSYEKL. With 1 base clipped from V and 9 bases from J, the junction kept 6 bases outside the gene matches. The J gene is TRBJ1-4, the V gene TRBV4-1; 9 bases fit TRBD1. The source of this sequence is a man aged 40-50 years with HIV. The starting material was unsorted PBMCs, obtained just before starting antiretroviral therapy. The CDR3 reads CASSQVGQGTKKLFF. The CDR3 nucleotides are TGCGCCAGCAGCCAAGTCGGACAGGGGACGAAAAAACTGTTTTTT.